Each of the 12 T cell receptor beta chains below was sequenced from the same sample in a study of glioma-infiltrating T cells. The iRepertoire nested amplicon-rescue multiplex PCR amplified TCR alpha and beta CDR3s from RNA. Each CDR3 protein gets one entry after TCRdb re-called the multiplex PCR reads with MiXCR. The sample yields over 15,000 distinct CDR3 sequences, 58% seen once. The source material was glioma tissue, nonneoplastic brain tissue, or PBMCs (not recorded which). The receptors derive from a human donor with low-grade glioma or glioblastoma, undergoing nonglioma brain surgery, or in good health (not recorded which).

The rearrangement uses TRBV19 and TRBJ1-5, with no clear D. The CDR3 is 14 residues long. Trimming left V 10 bases short and J 0 bases short, with 13 bases between. Germline V gene data show CDR1 as LNHDA and CDR2 as SQIVND (reference sequence). The CDR3 protein is CATRRIYSNQPQHF. As DNA, the CDR3 is TGTGCCACCAGGAGGATTTATAGCAATCAGCCCCAGCATTTT.

This chain joins TRBV20-1 and TRBJ2-1; 9 positions match TRBD1. Germline trimming cut 6 bases from V and 6 bases from J; bases unmatched to any gene: 18. CDR1 is DFQATT and CDR2 is SNEGSKA in the germline V gene (reference sequence). This CDR3 comprises 17 residues. The CDR3 DNA sequence: TGCAGTGCCAGGGGACAGGGAGGAGCGGGTCGTCTCAATGAGCAGTTCTTC. Its translation: CSARGQGGAGRLNEQFF.

This chain uses TRBV7-2 with TRBJ2-7, with a weak D call TRBD2 (5 bases). The CDR3 consists of 14 residues. Trimming pared 0 bases from V and 6 bases from J, leaving 12 bases between. Germline V CDR1 and CDR2: SGHTA, FQGNSA. In DNA form, the CDR3 reads TGTGCCAGCAGCTTAGCTTCTAGCTCCAGCGAGCAGTACTTC. Its translation: CASSLASSSSEQYF.

V gene TRBV20-1 combines with J gene TRBJ1-5; no firm D call. This CDR3 spans 14 amino acids. Trimming shortened V by 0 bases and J by 6 bases, and 12 bases separated the two germline ends. Germline values: CDR1 DFQATT, CDR2 SNEGSKA (reference sequence). CDR3 sequence (DNA): TGCAGTGCTAGAGATCTAATAGCGGGTCAGCCCCAGCATTTT. Protein product: CSARDLIAGQPQHF.

This clonotype has just a few counts. The rearrangement links TRBV27 to TRBJ2-1; 10 positions agree with TRBD1. J lost 3 bases, V lost 6 bases, and 5 bases had no gene match. CDR3 length equals 15 residues. CDR1 MNHEY and CDR2 SMNVEV come from the germline V gene (reference sequence). Written as DNA, the CDR3 is TGTGCCAGCAGGAGGGACAGGGGCGACTACAATGAGCAGTTCTTC. This translates into CASRRDRGDYNEQFF.

On this clonotype itself: The junction does not match germline at one end; this may be a read error. The V and J genes are TRBV25-1 and TRBJ1-1; D call uncertain. Germline lookup yields CDR1 MGHDK and CDR2 SYGVNS. CDR3 length: 18 amino acids. CDR3 sequence: CAGSEFPPTEPKNTEAFF. The CDR3, as DNA: TGTGCCGGCAGTGAATTCCCCCCCACGGAACCGAAGAACACTGAAGCTTTCTTT.

This clonotype was observed many times. The chain employs TRBV11-2 and TRBJ1-1; 7 bases fit TRBD1. The CDR3 has 14 amino acids. The germline CDR1 and CDR2 sequences are SGHAT and FQNNGV. J was trimmed by 4 bases and V by 5 bases; bases with no gene match: 7. The CDR3: CASSDQTGFTEAFF. CDR3 DNA sequence: TGTGCCAGCAGCGATCAGACAGGGTTCACTGAAGCTTTCTTT.

This clonotype showed up just a few times. V gene TRBV6-1 combines with J gene TRBJ1-2; TRBD1 is a possible D gene (6 bases). The germline V and J ends were trimmed by 8 bases and 2 bases, with 9 bases remaining between them. The CDR3 contains 12 residues. CDR1 is MNHNS, CDR2 SASEGT, per germline. CDR3 sequence (DNA): TGTGCCAGCGACAGGACAAACTATGGCTACACCTTC. The encoded protein is CASDRTNYGYTF.

This clonotype was seen once. The chain is built from TRBV6-5 and TRBJ1-1; D is uncertain. The V and J ends lost 5 bases and 4 bases respectively, with 17 bases between them. CDR3 length: 15 residues. Germline CDR1 is MNHEY and CDR2 is SVGAGI. CDR3: CASSPSASETTEAFF. In DNA, the CDR3 is TGTGCCAGCAGTCCCTCCGCCTCCGAAACCACTGAAGCTTTCTTT.

This clonotype is categorized as medium-sized. The chain employs TRBV20-1 and TRBJ1-6; maybe TRBD1 (6 bases). The CDR3 sequence is 13 residues long. The V gene lost 2 bases and the J gene lost 6 bases, with 8 bases spanning the gap. CDR1 is DFQATT and CDR2 is SNEGSKA in the germline V gene (reference sequence). The CDR3 nucleotides read TGCAGTGCTAGATGGACAGCTAATTCACCCCTCCACTTT. It encodes CSARWTANSPLHF.

The rearrangement links TRBV4-2 to TRBJ2-1, with D perhaps TRBD1 or TRBD2 (5 bases each). Germline V gene data show CDR1 as LGHNA and CDR2 as YNFKEQ. The length of the CDR3 is 15 residues. Trimming stripped 4 bases from V and 2 bases from J, with 12 bases between. The CDR3 DNA follows: TGTGCCAGCAGCCCTGGGACGGGTCCCTACAATGAGCAGTTCTTC. Encoded protein: CASSPGTGPYNEQFF.

The chain carries TRBV6-1 and TRBJ2-1; TRBD2 aligns across 9 bases. Per germline, CDR1 MNHNS and CDR2 SASEGT. V was pared by 3 bases and J by 6 bases, with 6 bases of the junction left unmatched. This CDR3 is 15 amino acids long. The CDR3 region is CASSDWSSGTNEQFF. CDR3 coding DNA: TGTGCCAGCAGTGATTGGTCTAGCGGGACCAATGAGCAGTTCTTC.